Following are 31 T cell receptor beta chains from one sample sequenced in a study of T cell repertoires in cytomegalovirus infection. TCRdb ran MiXCR on the reads and lists one entry per CDR3 protein. The table records around 430,000 distinct CDR3 sequences, under 55% of them present only once. The antigens these receptors bind are not known. The specimen was cultured PBMCs, collected from culture after CMV antigen stimulation. All receptors derive from a human donor in good health (CMV status not recorded). Some clones in this sample may be carry-over from other donors' samples.

This clonotype was counted once. CDR3 loop: CSARVTGGRSRGGYTF. CDR3 nucleotide sequence: TGCAGTGCTAGAGTGACAGGGGGCCGGAGCAGGGGTGGCTACACCTTC. V is TRBV20-1 and J is TRBJ1-2; 10 positions match TRBD1. The CDR3 runs 16 residues. Trimming removed 1 base from V and 7 bases from J; junction bases left unmatched: 12. Germline-derived CDR1 and CDR2 are DFQATT and SNEGSKA (reference sequence).

This chain connects TRBV2 to TRBJ1-1; 7 bases agree with TRBD1. Trimming took 7 bases from V and 3 from J; bases not matched to a gene: 14. CDR3 length: 16 amino acids. From germline, CDR1 is SNHLY and CDR2 FYNNEI. CDR3 sequence (DNA): TGTGCCAGCACCCCTGCAGGGGGGGTGTGGGACACTGAAGCTTTCTTT. Translating it yields CASTPAGGVWDTEAFF.

This chain connects TRBV6-5 to TRBJ2-7; D possibly corresponds to TRBD1 (5 bases). The ends were cut back, 8 bases at V and 7 bases at J, with 12 bases in the middle. The CDR3 has 11 amino acids. From germline, CDR1 is MNHEY and CDR2 SVGAGI. CDR3 residues: CASRSSGEQYF. The CDR3 DNA sequence: TGTGCCAGCCGTTCCTCAGGGGAGCAGTACTTC.

The V and J genes are TRBV29-1 and TRBJ1-5; no definite D call. Per germline, CDR1 SQVTM and CDR2 ANQGSEA. The CDR3 contains 12 residues. V was cut by 4 bases and J by 5 bases, with 9 bases left in between. The CDR3 sequence is CSVGEPDQPQHF. Here the CDR3 DNA reads TGCAGCGTTGGAGAGCCGGATCAGCCCCAGCATTTT.

J is TRBJ1-1 and V is TRBV6-1; D uncertain. Germline V lookup: CDR1 MNHNS, CDR2 SASEGT. The CDR3 sequence is 14 residues long. The V gene lost 5 bases and the J gene lost 1 base, with 11 bases spanning the gap. The CDR3 here is CASSFSWGNTEAFF. DNA for the CDR3: TGTGCCAGCAGTTTTTCTTGGGGGAACACTGAAGCTTTCTTT.

The chain couples TRBV15 to TRBJ2-7; TRBD2 is a possible D gene (6 bases). V lost 1 base to trimming and J lost 7 bases, with 14 bases between them. The CDR3 spans 14 residues. The germline CDR1 and CDR2 sequences are LNHNV and YYDKDF (reference sequence). CDR3 in amino acids: CATSRGGDSREQYF. CDR3 DNA sequence: TGTGCCACCAGCAGAGGAGGGGACTCTAGGGAGCAGTACTTC.

Written as DNA, the CDR3 is TGTGCCAGCAGGGGAAGGACAGTGGGATACCAGCCCCAGCATTTT. This gives the protein CASRGRTVGYQPQHF. This chain connects TRBV28 to TRBJ1-5; a weak D match, TRBD1 (6 bases). This CDR3 is built from 15 residues. V shed 6 bases and J shed 7 bases, with 19 bases lying between them. Germline-derived CDR1 and CDR2 are MDHEN and SYDVKM. Looking up the rest from reference TRBV28 and TRBJ1-5 gives the full variable domain: DVKVTQSSRYLVKRTGEKVFLECVQDMDHENMFWYRQDPGLGLRLIYFSYDVKMKEKGDIPEGYSVSREKKERFSLILESASTNQTSMYLCASRGRTVGYQPQHFGDGTRLSIL.

The rearrangement joins TRBV5-6 to TRBJ1-3; TRBD1 aligns across 7 bases. Germline V gene lookup returns CDR1 SGHDT and CDR2 YYEEEE. The junction had 10 bases not matched to a gene; V was cut back by 4 bases and J by 0 bases. The CDR3 totals 17 residues. CDR3 in DNA: TGTGCCAGCAGCACCCGGGACAGAATAAACTCTGGAAACACCATATATTTT. This translates into CASSTRDRINSGNTIYF.

The chain has TRBV2 and TRBJ2-2; the match to TRBD2 covers 9 bases. This CDR3 has 17 residues. Trimming cost V 6 bases and J 2 bases; bases outside gene matches: 10. Germline CDR1 reads SNHLY; CDR2 reads FYNNEI. The CDR3 loop is CASRSDLAGPNTGELFF. The CDR3 nucleotides read TGTGCCAGCAGGAGTGACCTAGCGGGGCCCAACACCGGGGAGCTGTTTTTT.

As for this clonotype: The CDR3 does not close with the conserved phenylalanine or tryptophan, likely indicating a read error. V usage is TRBV7-2 and J usage is TRBJ2-3, with D tentatively TRBD1 (5 bases). V was shortened by 2 bases and J by 4 bases, with 13 bases between the two germline ends. The CDR3 is made up of 15 amino acids. Germline V gene sequence: CDR1 SGHTA, CDR2 FQGNSA. The CDR3 reads CASSLRQGSSDTQYL. The CDR3 coding sequence is TGTGCCAGCAGCTTAAGGCAGGGATCATCAGATACGCAGTATTTA.

The chain's CDR3 is CSARDINREGGSPLHF. In nucleotides, the CDR3 is TGCAGTGCTAGAGATATCAATAGGGAAGGAGGATCACCCCTCCACTTT. The chain combines TRBV20-1 with TRBJ1-6; D uncertain. CDR3 length: 16 amino acids. Trimming pared 0 bases from V and 10 bases from J, leaving 19 bases between. CDR1 and CDR2 (germline): DFQATT, SNEGSKA (reference sequence).

CDR3 nucleotide sequence: TGTGCCAGCAGCCCTAGCGGAGGGGAGATAGATACGCAGTATTTT. This sequence encodes CASSPSGGEIDTQYF. The rearrangement links TRBV5-4 to TRBJ2-3; 7 positions agree with TRBD2. Germline-derived CDR1 and CDR2 are SGHNT and YYREEE (reference sequence). Losses at the gene ends were 4 bases for V and 5 bases for J; bases not matched to a gene: 10. This CDR3 comprises 15 residues.

This chain uses TRBV2 with TRBJ2-7; D is uncertain. The CDR3 contains 13 residues. With 6 bases removed from V and 2 bases from J, the gap between germline ends came to 11 bases. Germline loops: CDR1 SNHLY, CDR2 FYNNEI. The CDR3 protein is CASSAVWAYEQYF. CDR3 bases: TGTGCCAGCAGCGCAGTTTGGGCCTACGAGCAGTACTTC.

The chain has TRBV6-5 and TRBJ2-5; 8 nucleotides align to TRBD2. There are 13 residues in the CDR3. Germline V CDR1 and CDR2: MNHEY, SVGAGI. V lost 7 bases to trimming and J lost 5 bases; unmatched junction nucleotides: 6. The CDR3 region has the DNA TGTGCCAGCAAACCCTCGGGGGGGGAGACCCAGTACTTC. Its translation: CASKPSGGETQYF.

This clonotype was picked up a small number of times. The V gene is TRBV6-2 or TRBV6-3, the J gene TRBJ2-1; D is undetermined. The germline V gene has CDR1 MNHEY and CDR2 SVGEGT. The CDR3 covers 12 residues. Trimming removed 6 bases at V and 8 bases at J, with 11 bases between. The CDR3 bases are TGTGCCAGCAGCCCGGTCACCGATGAGCAGTTCTTC. As protein: CASSPVTDEQFF.

This chain links TRBV11-3 with TRBJ2-2; D remains ambiguous. Trimming removed 5 bases from V and 1 base from J, with 20 bases in between. CDR1 and CDR2 from the germline V gene are SGHNT and YENEEA. This CDR3 contains 18 residues. The DNA for the CDR3 is TGTGCCAGCAGCCCATCAATCACTCATACCTTGAACACCGGGGAGCTGTTTTTT. Translation gives CASSPSITHTLNTGELFF.

Ten or more counts support this clonotype. The J gene is TRBJ2-3, the V gene TRBV7-2, with TRBD2 as a possible D gene (6 bases). CDR1 SGHTA and CDR2 FQGNSA come from the germline V gene. V lost 5 bases and J 9 bases, leaving 18 bases between the germline ends. The CDR3 extends over 14 amino acids. The CDR3 DNA reads as TGTGCCAGCAGCCAGATGCGGGATAAGGGGACGCAGTATTTT. Translation: CASSQMRDKGTQYF. The entire variable domain, with the rest obtained from reference TRBV7-2 and TRBJ2-3, is as follows: GAGVSQSPSNKVTEKGKDVELRCDPISGHTALYWYRQSLGQGLEFLIYFQGNSAPDKSGLPSDRFSAERTGGSVSTLTIQRTQQEDSAVYLCASSQMRDKGTQYFGPGTRLTVL.

The V gene is TRBV24-1, the J gene TRBJ1-5, with D unclear. This CDR3 region has 13 residues. The germline V gene has CDR1 KGHDR and CDR2 SFDVKD. The V end lost 4 bases, the J end lost 4 bases, and 7 bases lay between the germline ends. Here the CDR3 reads CATSDRSNQPQHF. CDR3 coding DNA: TGTGCCACCAGTGACCGCTCGAATCAGCCCCAGCATTTT.

This clonotype was seen a handful of times. The chain is built from TRBV12-3 or TRBV12-4 and TRBJ1-1; D is undetermined. Trimming shortened V by 8 bases and J by 1 base, and 14 bases separated the two germline ends. The CDR3 consists of 14 residues. Here the CDR3 reads CASLLDPENTEAFF. The CDR3 bases are TGTGCCAGCCTACTGGACCCTGAGAACACTGAAGCTTTCTTT.

V is TRBV7-8 and J is TRBJ2-7; 9 bases are a match to TRBD1. The V segment lost 0 bases and the J segment 6 bases; nucleotides outside the gene matches: 6. Germline assignment: CDR1 SGHVS and CDR2 FQNEAQ. CDR3 size: 15 residues. The CDR3 spells CASSLAGQGRSEQYF. The CDR3 DNA follows: TGTGCCAGCAGCTTAGCGGGACAGGGTCGCTCCGAGCAGTACTTC.

V and J are TRBV6-5 and TRBJ2-2; 7 bases fit TRBD1. Germline V gene data show CDR1 as MNHEY and CDR2 as SVGAGI. The CDR3 length is 14 residues. With V trimmed by 7 bases and J by 3 bases, 5 bases remained unmatched. CDR3 bases: TGTGCCAGCACCCGGACAGGCTACACCGGGGAGCTGTTTTTT. This sequence encodes CASTRTGYTGELFF.

The V call is TRBV6-2 or TRBV6-3, the J call TRBJ2-7; D may be TRBD2 (5 bases). V dropped 1 base and J dropped 6 bases, with 7 bases sitting between them. There are 12 residues in the CDR3. Germline V CDR1 and CDR2: MNHEY, SVGEGT. The CDR3 coding sequence is TGTGCCAGCAGTTACTTAGGAGGCGAGCAGTACTTC. It encodes CASSYLGGEQYF.

This clonotype was counted only a few times. V gene TRBV7-9 combines with J gene TRBJ2-5, with unresolved D. This CDR3 region has 15 residues. Trimming shortened V by 0 bases and J by 4 bases, and 12 bases separated the two germline ends. Germline CDR1 and CDR2: SEHNR and FQNEAQ (reference sequence). This CDR3 reads CASSLAQAAGETQYF. CDR3 bases: TGTGCCAGCAGCTTAGCGCAGGCAGCCGGAGAGACCCAGTACTTC.

This clonotype turned up a few times. V is TRBV12-3 or TRBV12-4 and J is TRBJ2-3; no definite D call. Trimming removed 8 bases at V and 4 bases at J, with 4 bases between. This CDR3 comprises 10 residues. CDR3 nucleotide sequence: TGTGCCAGCGCTTCAGATACGCAGTATTTT. Translating it yields CASASDTQYF.

The chain links TRBV11-3 to TRBJ2-1, with D hard to call. Looked up from germline, CDR1 is SGHNT and CDR2 is YENEEA. This CDR3 is 15 amino acids long. V was shortened by 1 base and J by 4 bases, with 11 bases between the two germline ends. The CDR3 sequence is CASSLGPVSYNEQFF. CDR3 sequence (DNA): TGTGCCAGCAGCTTAGGGCCTGTATCTTACAATGAGCAGTTCTTC.

This clonotype came up once. This chain connects TRBV15 to TRBJ2-7; D may correspond to TRBD1 or TRBD2 (5 bases each). From germline, CDR1 is LNHNV and CDR2 YYDKDF (reference sequence). The CDR3 length is 16 residues. The V gene lost 0 bases and the J gene lost 2 bases, with 14 bases spanning the gap. CDR3 sequence (DNA): TGTGCCACCAGCAGAGAGAGGGCAGGGCTCCCCTACGAGCAGTACTTC. Protein product: CATSRERAGLPYEQYF.

This clonotype was seen only a few times. V usage is TRBV7-2 and J usage is TRBJ1-2; D remains unclear. Trimming stripped 2 bases from V and 4 bases from J, with 8 bases between. CDR3 size: 13 residues. The V gene's germline CDR1 is SGHTA and CDR2 FQGNSA. The CDR3 nucleotides read TGTGCCAGCAGCTTACACACGAGCTATGGCTACACCTTC. It yields the protein CASSLHTSYGYTF.

The chain couples TRBV27 to TRBJ1-4, with D perhaps matching TRBD1 (5 bases). CDR3 size: 16 residues. V dropped 0 bases and J dropped 6 bases, with 14 bases sitting between them. Per germline, CDR1 MNHEY and CDR2 SMNVEV (reference sequence). The CDR3 DNA reads as TGTGCCAGCAGTTTATCGAGTGGGGGGACCCATGAAAAACTGTTTTTT. This codes for CASSLSSGGTHEKLFF. Drawing the rest from reference TRBV27 and TRBJ1-4, the complete variable domain is EAQVTQNPRYLITVTGKKLTVTCSQNMNHEYMSWYRQDPGLGLRQIYYSMNVEVTDKGDVPEGYKVSRKEKRNFPLILESPSPNQTSLYFCASSLSSGGTHEKLFFGSGTQLSVL.

This clonotype came up once. The rearrangement joins TRBV4-1 to TRBJ2-3; perhaps D is TRBD1 or TRBD2 (6 bases each). CDR3 length: 17 residues. Germline values: CDR1 MGHRA, CDR2 YSYEKL. Deletions cut 5 bases from V and 1 base from J, with 19 bases between. The chain's CDR3 is CASSSGALVGGTDTQYF. As DNA, the CDR3 is TGCGCCAGCAGCTCGGGGGCCTTAGTTGGGGGCACAGATACGCAGTATTTT.

This rearrangement joins TRBV7-4 to TRBJ1-1, with D possibly matching TRBD1 (5 bases). With 5 bases removed from V and 7 bases from J, the gap between germline ends came to 14 bases. Germline V gene sequence: CDR1 SGHVT, CDR2 SQSDAQ. The CDR3 sequence is 13 residues long. The CDR3 bases are TGTGCCAGCAGCCTAGACAGCGTCCATGAAGCTTTCTTT. Protein sequence: CASSLDSVHEAFF.

This clonotype was observed a single time. The genes are TRBV6-2 or TRBV6-3 and TRBJ2-1; D unresolved. The germline gives CDR1 MNHEY, CDR2 SVGEGT. CDR3 length: 14 residues. V was trimmed by 6 bases and J by 0 bases, leaving 9 bases between them. CDR3 bases: TGTGCCAGCAGAGCTATCAACTCCTACAATGAGCAGTTCTTC. The encoded protein is CASRAINSYNEQFF.